This TCR beta chain was captured in a study of blood T cell repertoires in COVID-19. Study at large: The analysed material was cDNA or gDNA that came from T cells, B-cell-depleted T cells, or PBMCs.

CDR3 length equals 16 residues. Germline CDR1 reads LNHDA; CDR2 reads SQIVND (reference sequence). Germline trimming cut 5 bases from V and 0 bases from J; bases unmatched to any gene: 8. Cohorts were based on clinical histories the participants reported. Per the original methods: Reference gene primer amplification gave estimated nucleated cell counts. Sequencing was performed with immunoSEQ multiplex PCR; in TCRdb, only in-frame clones are kept and a portion is missing. That table gives V, J and clone size, and the DNA gave D and trimming. The sample carries 160,000 or so clones, roughly 84% recorded once.

V is TRBV19 and J is TRBJ2-7; 9 bases are shared with TRBD1. The clonotype was recovered from a man aged 55 to 70 who had recovered from COVID-19. What was sequenced was PBMCs or T cells enriched from blood (not recorded which). CDR3 amino acids: CASSLTPGQGSYEQYF. The DNA for the CDR3 is TGTGCCAGTAGTCTAACTCCGGGACAGGGCTCCTACGAGCAGTACTTC.